The TCR beta chain under discussion was sequenced for a study of T cell responses to AZD1222 COVID-19 vaccine. Study-level findings and limits: In a largely white British group with more females than males, clonal diversity was possibly underestimated. Unmutated regions of variants are reportedly targeted by nearly half of spike-specific TCRs.

This CDR3 contains 14 residues. V lost 1 base, J lost 1 base, and 10 bases lay in between. CDR1 is GTSNPN, CDR2 SVGIG, per germline (reference sequence). Details on this clone: The target antigen is unknown.

Profiled with immunoSEQ multiplex PCR; TCRdb holds only in-frame clones, not every one. The table shows 150,000 or so clones, with roughly 88% occurring only once. The receptor was derived from an adult in good health. V and J are TRBV30 and TRBJ1-1, with D maybe TRBD1 (6 bases). This specimen consisted of peripheral blood, obtained on day 0 of AZD1222 vaccination. CDR3 amino acids: CAWSESDRNTEAFF. As DNA, the CDR3 is TGTGCCTGGAGTGAATCGGACAGGAACACTGAAGCTTTCTTT.